The source of this T cell receptor beta chain is a study of chemoradiotherapy in HPV16-positive cancers. Germline lookup yields CDR1 LGHNA and CDR2 YNFKEQ. There are 18 residues in the CDR3. Unmatched junction bases numbered 12, after V lost 0 bases and J lost 5 bases. Here immunoSEQ multiplex PCR was the method, and the copy in TCRdb shows in-frame clones only, minus some. The repertoire holds some 2,100 clones, with more than 75% as singletons. This TCR derives from a human donor with HPV-associated anogenital cancer. Specimen: tumor tissue, collected from a patient who underwent chemoradiotherapy. The rearrangement uses TRBV4-2 and TRBJ2-5; 10 bases agree with TRBD2. CDR3 nucleotides: TGTGCCAGCAGCCAAGAAATGAGCGGGGGGGGGCATGTGGAGACCCAGTACTTC. Amino acids: CASSQEMSGGGHVETQYF.